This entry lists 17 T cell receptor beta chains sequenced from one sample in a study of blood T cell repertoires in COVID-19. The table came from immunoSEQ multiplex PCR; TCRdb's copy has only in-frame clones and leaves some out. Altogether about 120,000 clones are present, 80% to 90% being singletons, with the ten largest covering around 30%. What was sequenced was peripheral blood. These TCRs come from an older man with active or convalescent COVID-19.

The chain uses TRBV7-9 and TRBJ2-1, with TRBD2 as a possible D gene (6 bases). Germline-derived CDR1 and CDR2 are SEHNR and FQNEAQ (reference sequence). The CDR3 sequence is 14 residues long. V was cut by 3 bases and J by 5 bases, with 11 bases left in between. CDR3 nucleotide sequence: TGTGCCAGCAGCTTGCGGGACTTCCACAATGAGCAGTTCTTC. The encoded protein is CASSLRDFHNEQFF.

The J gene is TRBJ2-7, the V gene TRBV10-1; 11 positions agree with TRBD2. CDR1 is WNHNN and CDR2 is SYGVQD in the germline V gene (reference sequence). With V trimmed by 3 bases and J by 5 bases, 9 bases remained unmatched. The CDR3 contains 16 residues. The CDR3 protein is CASSEFLAGGGHEQYF. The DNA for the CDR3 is TGCGCCAGCAGTGAATTTCTAGCGGGAGGAGGGCACGAGCAGTACTTC.

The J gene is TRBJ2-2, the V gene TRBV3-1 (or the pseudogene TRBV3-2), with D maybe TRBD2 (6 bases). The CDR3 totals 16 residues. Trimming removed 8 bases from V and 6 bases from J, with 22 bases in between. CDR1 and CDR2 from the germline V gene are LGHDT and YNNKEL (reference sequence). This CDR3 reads CASAHHLAGGPGELFF. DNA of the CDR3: TGTGCCAGCGCCCACCATTTAGCAGGAGGGCCCGGGGAGCTGTTTTTT.

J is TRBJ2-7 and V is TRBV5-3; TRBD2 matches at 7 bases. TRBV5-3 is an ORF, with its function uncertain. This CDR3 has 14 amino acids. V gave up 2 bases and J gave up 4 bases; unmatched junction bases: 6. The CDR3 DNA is TGTGCCAGAAGCTTTAGTCTAGCGGCTTACGAGCAGTACTTC. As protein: CARSFSLAAYEQYF.

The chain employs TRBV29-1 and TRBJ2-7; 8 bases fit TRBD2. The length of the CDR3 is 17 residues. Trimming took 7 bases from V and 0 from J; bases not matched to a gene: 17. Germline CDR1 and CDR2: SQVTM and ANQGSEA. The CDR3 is CSATGIETSGTSYEQYF. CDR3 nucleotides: TGCAGCGCAACAGGGATAGAAACTAGCGGAACCTCCTACGAGCAGTACTTC.

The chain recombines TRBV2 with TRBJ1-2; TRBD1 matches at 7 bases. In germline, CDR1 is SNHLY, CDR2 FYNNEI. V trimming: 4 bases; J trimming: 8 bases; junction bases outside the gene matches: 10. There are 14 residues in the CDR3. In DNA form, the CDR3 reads TGTGCCAGCAGTGTAGACAGGGTTCGGGGAGGCTACACCTTC. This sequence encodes CASSVDRVRGGYTF.

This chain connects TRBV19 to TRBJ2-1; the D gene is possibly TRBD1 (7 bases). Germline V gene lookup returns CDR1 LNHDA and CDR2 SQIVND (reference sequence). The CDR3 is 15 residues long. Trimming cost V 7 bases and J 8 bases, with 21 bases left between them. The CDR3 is CASTIPRSGGYEQFF. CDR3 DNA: TGTGCCAGTACCATTCCGAGATCAGGGGGGTATGAGCAGTTCTTC. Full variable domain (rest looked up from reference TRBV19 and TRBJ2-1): DGGITQSPKYLFRKEGQNVTLSCEQNLNHDAMYWYRQDPGQGLRLIYYSQIVNDFQKGDIAEGYSVSREKKESFPLTVTSAQKNPTAFYLCASTIPRSGGYEQFFGPGTRLTVL.

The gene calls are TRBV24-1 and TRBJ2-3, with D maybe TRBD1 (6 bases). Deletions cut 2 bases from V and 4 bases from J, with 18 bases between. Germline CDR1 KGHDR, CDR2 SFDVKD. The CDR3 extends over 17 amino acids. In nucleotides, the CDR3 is TGTGCCACCAGTGATTCTGGGGGCCGCAGTGACTCAGATACGCAGTATTTT. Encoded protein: CATSDSGGRSDSDTQYF.

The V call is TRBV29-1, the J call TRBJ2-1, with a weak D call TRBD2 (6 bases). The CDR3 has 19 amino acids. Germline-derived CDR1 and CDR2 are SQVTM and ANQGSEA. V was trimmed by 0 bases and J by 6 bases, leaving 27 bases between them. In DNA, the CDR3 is TGCAGCGTTGAAGATTGGCTAGCCGCCTTCTTTAACGGGGGCAATGAGCAGTTCTTC. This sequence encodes CSVEDWLAAFFNGGNEQFF.

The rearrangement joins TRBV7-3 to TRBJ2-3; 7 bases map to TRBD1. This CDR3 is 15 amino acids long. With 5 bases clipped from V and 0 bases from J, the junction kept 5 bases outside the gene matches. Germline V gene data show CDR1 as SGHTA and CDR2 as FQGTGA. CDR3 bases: TGTGCCAGCAGCGCCAGGGGGATTAGCACAGATACGCAGTATTTT. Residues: CASSARGISTDTQYF. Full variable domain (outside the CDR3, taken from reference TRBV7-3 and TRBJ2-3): GAGVSQTPSNKVTEKGKYVELRCDPISGHTALYWYRQSLGQGPEFLIYFQGTGAADDSGLPNDRFFAVRPEGSVSTLKIQRTERGDSAVYLCASSARGISTDTQYFGPGTRLTVL.

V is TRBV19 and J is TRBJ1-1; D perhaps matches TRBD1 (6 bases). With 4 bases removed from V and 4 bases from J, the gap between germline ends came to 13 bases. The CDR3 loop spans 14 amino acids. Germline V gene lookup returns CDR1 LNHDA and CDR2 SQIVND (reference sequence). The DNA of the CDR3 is TGTGCCAGTAGTACACGGGTGGGGGCCACTGAAGCTTTCTTT. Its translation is CASSTRVGATEAFF.

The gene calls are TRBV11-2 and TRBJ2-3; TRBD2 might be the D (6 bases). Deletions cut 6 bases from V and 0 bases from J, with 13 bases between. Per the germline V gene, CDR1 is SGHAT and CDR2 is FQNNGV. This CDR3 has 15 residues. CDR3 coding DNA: TGTGCCAGCAGTTCTGGCGGGACCAGCACAGATACGCAGTATTTT. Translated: CASSSGGTSTDTQYF. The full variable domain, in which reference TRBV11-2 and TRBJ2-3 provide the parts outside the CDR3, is EAGVAQSPRYKIIEKRQSVAFWCNPISGHATLYWYQQILGQGPKLLIQFQNNGVVDDSQLPKDRFSAERLKGVDSTLKIQPAKLEDSAVYLCASSSGGTSTDTQYFGPGTRLTVL.

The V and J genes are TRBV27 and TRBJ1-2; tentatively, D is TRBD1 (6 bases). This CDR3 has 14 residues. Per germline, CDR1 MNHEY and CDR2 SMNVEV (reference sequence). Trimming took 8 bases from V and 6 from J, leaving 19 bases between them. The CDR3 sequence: CASSFSGQGHGYTF. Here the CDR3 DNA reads TGTGCCAGCTCATTCTCGGGGCAGGGGCATGGCTACACCTTC.

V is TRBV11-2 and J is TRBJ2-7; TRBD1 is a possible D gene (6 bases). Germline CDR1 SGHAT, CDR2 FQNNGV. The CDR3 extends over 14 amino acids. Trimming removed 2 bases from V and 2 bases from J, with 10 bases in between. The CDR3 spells CASSLTAGAYEQYF. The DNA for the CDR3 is TGTGCCAGCAGCTTAACTGCAGGGGCCTACGAGCAGTACTTC.

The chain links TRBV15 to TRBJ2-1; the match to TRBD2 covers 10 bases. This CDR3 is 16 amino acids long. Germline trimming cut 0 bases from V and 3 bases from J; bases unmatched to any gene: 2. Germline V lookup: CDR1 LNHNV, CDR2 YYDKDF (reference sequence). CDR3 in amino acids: CATSRDPSGSYNEQFF. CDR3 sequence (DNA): TGTGCCACCAGCAGAGATCCTAGCGGGAGCTACAATGAGCAGTTCTTC.

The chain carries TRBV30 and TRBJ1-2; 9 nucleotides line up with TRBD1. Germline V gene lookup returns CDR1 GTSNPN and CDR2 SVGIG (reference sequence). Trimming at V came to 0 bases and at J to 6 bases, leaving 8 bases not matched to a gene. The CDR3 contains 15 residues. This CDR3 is CAWSVRPGQGDGYTF. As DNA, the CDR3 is TGTGCCTGGAGTGTACGCCCGGGACAGGGAGATGGCTACACCTTC.

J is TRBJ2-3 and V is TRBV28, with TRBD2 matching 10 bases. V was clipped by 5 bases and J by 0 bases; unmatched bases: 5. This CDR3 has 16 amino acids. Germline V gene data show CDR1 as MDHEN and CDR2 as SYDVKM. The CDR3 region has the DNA TGTGCCAGCAGTCCGGGACTAGCGCCAAGCACAGATACGCAGTATTTT. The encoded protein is CASSPGLAPSTDTQYF.